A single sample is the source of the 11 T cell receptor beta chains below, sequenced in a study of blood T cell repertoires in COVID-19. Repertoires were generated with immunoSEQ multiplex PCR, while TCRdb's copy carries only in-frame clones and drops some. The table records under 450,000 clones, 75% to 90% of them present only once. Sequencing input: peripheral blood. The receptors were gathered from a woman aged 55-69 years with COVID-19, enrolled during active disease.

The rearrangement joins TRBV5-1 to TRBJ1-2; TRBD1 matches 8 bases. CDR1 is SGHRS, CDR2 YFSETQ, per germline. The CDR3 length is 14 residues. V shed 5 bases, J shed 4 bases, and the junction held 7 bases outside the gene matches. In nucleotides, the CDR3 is TGCGCCAGCAGTGACCAGGGGGCTGTCTATGGCTACACCTTC. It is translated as CASSDQGAVYGYTF. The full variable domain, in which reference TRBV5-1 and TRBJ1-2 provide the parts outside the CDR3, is KAGVTQTPRYLIKTRGQQVTLSCSPISGHRSVSWYQQTPGQGLQFLFEYFSETQRNKGNFPGRFSGRQFSNSRSEMNVSTLELGDSALYLCASSDQGAVYGYTFGSGTRLTVV.

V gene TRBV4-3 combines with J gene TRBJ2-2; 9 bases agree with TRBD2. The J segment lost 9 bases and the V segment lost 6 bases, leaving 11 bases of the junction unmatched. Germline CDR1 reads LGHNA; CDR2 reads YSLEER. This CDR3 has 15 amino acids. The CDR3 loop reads CASSPEAGGHRELFF. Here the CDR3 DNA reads TGCGCCAGCAGTCCTGAGGCGGGGGGGCATCGGGAGCTGTTTTTT.

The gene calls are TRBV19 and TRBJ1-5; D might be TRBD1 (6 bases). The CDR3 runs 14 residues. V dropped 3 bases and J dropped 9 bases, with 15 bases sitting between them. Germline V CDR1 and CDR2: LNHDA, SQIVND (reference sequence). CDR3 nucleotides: TGTGCCAGTAGTATTGGTTCAGGGGATTGGCCCCAGCATTTT. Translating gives CASSIGSGDWPQHF.

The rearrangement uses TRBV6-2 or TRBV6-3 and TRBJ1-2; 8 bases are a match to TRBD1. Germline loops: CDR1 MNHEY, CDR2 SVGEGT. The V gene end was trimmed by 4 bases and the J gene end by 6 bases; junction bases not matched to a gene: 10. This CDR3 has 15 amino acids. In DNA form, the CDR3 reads TGTGCCAGCAGTTCCAGACAGGGGCTTATTGATGGCTACACCTTC. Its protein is CASSSRQGLIDGYTF.

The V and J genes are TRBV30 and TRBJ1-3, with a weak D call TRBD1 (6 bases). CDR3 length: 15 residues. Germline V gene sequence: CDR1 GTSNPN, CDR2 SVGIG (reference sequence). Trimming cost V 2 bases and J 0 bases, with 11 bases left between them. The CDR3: CAWSLDSGSGNTIYF. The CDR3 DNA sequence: TGTGCCTGGAGTTTGGACAGCGGCTCTGGAAACACCATATATTTT. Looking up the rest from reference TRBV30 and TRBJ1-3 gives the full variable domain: SQTIHQWPATLVQPVGSPLSLECTVEGTSNPNLYWYRQAAGRGLQLLFYSVGIGQISSEVPQNLSASRPQDRQFILSSKKLLLSDSGFYLCAWSLDSGSGNTIYFGEGSWLTVV.

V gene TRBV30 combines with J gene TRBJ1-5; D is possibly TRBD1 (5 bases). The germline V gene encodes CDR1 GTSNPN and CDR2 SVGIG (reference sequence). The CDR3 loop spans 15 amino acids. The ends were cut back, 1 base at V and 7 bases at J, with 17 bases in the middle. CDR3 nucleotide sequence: TGTGCCTGGAGTGAGATACAGGCGAAGGGGCAGCCCCAGCATTTT. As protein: CAWSEIQAKGQPQHF. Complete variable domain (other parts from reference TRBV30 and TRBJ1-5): SQTIHQWPATLVQPVGSPLSLECTVEGTSNPNLYWYRQAAGRGLQLLFYSVGIGQISSEVPQNLSASRPQDRQFILSSKKLLLSDSGFYLCAWSEIQAKGQPQHFGDGTRLSIL.

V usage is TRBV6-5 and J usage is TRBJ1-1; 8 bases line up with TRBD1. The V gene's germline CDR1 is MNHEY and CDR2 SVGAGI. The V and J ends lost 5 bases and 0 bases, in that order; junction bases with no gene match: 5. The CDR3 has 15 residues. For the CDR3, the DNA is TGTGCCAGCAGTACCGTCAGGGGGCTGAACACTGAAGCTTTCTTT. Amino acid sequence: CASSTVRGLNTEAFF.

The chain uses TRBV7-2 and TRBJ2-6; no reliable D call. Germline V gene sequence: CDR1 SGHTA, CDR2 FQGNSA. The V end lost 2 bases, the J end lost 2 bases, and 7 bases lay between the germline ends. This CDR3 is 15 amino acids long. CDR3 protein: CASSLSQAGANVLTF. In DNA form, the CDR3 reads TGTGCCAGCAGCTTATCTCAGGCTGGGGCCAACGTCCTGACTTTC.

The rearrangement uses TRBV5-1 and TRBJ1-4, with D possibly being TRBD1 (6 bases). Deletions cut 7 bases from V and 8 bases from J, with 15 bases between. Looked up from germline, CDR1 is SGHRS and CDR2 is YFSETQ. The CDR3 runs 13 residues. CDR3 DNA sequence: TGCGCCAGCCGGACCCTGACAGGCGAAAAACTGTTTTTT. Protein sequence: CASRTLTGEKLFF.

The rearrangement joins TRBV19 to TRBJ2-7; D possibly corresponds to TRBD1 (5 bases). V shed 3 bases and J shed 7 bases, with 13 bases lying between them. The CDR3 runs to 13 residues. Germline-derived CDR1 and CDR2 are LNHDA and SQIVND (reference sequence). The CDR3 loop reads CASSISLREEQYF. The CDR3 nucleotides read TGTGCCAGTAGTATTTCCCTCAGGGAAGAGCAGTACTTC.

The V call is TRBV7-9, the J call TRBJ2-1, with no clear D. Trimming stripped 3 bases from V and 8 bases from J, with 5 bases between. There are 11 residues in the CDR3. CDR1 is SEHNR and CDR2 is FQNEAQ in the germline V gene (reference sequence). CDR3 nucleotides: TGTGCCAGCAGCTTTATCGATGAGCAGTTCTTC. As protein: CASSFIDEQFF.